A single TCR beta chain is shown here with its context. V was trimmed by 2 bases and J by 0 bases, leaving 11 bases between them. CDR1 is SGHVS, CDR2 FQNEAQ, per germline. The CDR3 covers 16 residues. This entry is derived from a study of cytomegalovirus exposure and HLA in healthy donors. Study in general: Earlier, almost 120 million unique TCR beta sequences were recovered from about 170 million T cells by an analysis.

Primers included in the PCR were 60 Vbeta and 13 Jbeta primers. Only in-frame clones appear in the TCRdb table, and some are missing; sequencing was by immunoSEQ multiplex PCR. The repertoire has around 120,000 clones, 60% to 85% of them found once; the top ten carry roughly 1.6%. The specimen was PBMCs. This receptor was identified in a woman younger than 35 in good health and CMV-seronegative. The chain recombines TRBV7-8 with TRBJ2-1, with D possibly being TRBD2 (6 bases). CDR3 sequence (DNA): TGTGCCAGCAGCTTAACGGAGGGGAACTCCTACAATGAGCAGTTCTTC. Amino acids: CASSLTEGNSYNEQFF.